The rows below give T cell receptor beta chains drawn from one sample of a study of cytomegalovirus exposure and HLA in healthy donors. Assay: immunoSEQ multiplex PCR; the TCRdb copy retains only in-frame clones and omits some. The sample consists of 220,000 or so clones, approximately 87% of them appearing once. The sequenced sample was PBMCs. All receptors derive from a woman under 30 in good health and CMV-seronegative. The CDR3 runs from the conserved cysteine through the conserved F or W. The D gene is left open where the match is weak. Clone size, where shown, is once, few, many, or a class for clones that have expanded.

abundance,j_gene,d_gene,v_gene,CDR3nt,CDR3aa
NA,TRBJ2-1,NA,TRBV6-6,TGTGCCAGCCGTCCTAGCACCTCCTACAATGAGCAGTTCTTC,CASRPSTSYNEQFF
NA,TRBJ2-7,NA,TRBV5-1,TGCGCCAGCAGCTTCCAGAGGAGCTCCTACGAGCAGTACTTC,CASSFQRSSYEQYF
NA,TRBJ1-1,NA,TRBV13,TGTGCCAGCAGCTTAGAGTACGCTGAAGCTTTCTTT,CASSLEYAEAFF
NA,TRBJ1-5,NA,TRBV11-2,TGTGCCAGCAGCTTAGGTGGCGCAGGGTCAAGGGATCAGCCCCAGCATTTT,CASSLGGAGSRDQPQHF
NA,TRBJ1-1,NA,TRBV5-6,TGTGCCAGCAGCCCAGGTGAGAACACTGAAGCTTTCTTT,CASSPGENTEAFF
NA,TRBJ1-2,TRBD1,TRBV6-5,TGTGCCAGCAGTTCTACAGGGGCTAACTATGGCTACACCTTC,CASSSTGANYGYTF
NA,TRBJ2-7,NA,TRBV5-1,TGCGCCAGCAGCTTTGATCCGGGAAGTTGGGAGCAGTACTTC,CASSFDPGSWEQYF
NA,TRBJ1-1,NA,TRBV18,TGTGCCAGCTCACCAACGGCAGGGCCCATGAACACTGAAGCTTTCTTT,CASSPTAGPMNTEAFF
NA,TRBJ2-6,NA,TRBV28,TGTGCCAGCAGTTCGGGATTCTTAGCTGGGGCCAACGTCCTGACTTTC,CASSSGFLAGANVLTF
NA,TRBJ2-7,TRBD2,TRBV7-8,TGTGCCAGCAGCTTCGGCGGGAGGAGCTCCTACGAGCAGTACTTC,CASSFGGRSSYEQYF
NA,TRBJ2-2,TRBD1,TRBV6-5,TGTGCCAGCAGTCCCCGACAGGGTGAGACCGGGGAGCTGTTTTTT,CASSPRQGETGELFF
NA,TRBJ1-1,NA,TRBV5-1,TGCGCCAGCAGACGTTTAGTCGACACTGAAGCTTTCTTT,CASRRLVDTEAFF
NA,TRBJ2-7,NA,TRBV18,TGTGCCAGCTCACCTACGATGGACCTGTGGGAGCAGTACTTC,CASSPTMDLWEQYF
NA,TRBJ2-3,TRBD1,TRBV5-1,TGCGCCAGCAGCCGACAGGGGGCTTCGGAAGATACGCAGTATTTT,CASSRQGASEDTQYF
NA,TRBJ2-7,NA,TRBV5-1,TGCGCCAGCAGCTTGGGGGGGAAGGTCGAGCAGTACTTC,CASSLGGKVEQYF
NA,TRBJ2-7,TRBD1,TRBV27,TGTGCCAGCGGACAGGGGGCGTCCTACGAGCAGTACTTC,CASGQGASYEQYF
NA,TRBJ2-7,NA,TRBV10-1,TGCGCCAGCAGTGAGTGGGTAAGGGGCGAGCAGTACTTC,CASSEWVRGEQYF
once,TRBJ1-1,NA,TRBV6-5,TGTGCCAGCAGTTACTCTTTCCGGCGGAACACTGAAGCTTTCTTT,CASSYSFRRNTEAFF
NA,TRBJ2-2,TRBD1,TRBV7-3,TGTGCCAGCAGCCGGGACAGGGTCGGGGAGCTGTTTTTT,CASSRDRVGELFF
NA,TRBJ2-7,NA,TRBV29-1,TGCAGCGTTGAAGACACGAACTACGAGCAGTACTTC,CSVEDTNYEQYF
NA,TRBJ2-4,NA,TRBV28,TGTGCCAGCGGGGGTGGGGGCCGAGGAACCGTTCAGTACTTC,CASGGGGRGTVQYF
NA,TRBJ1-2,NA,TRBV4-1,TGCGCCAGCAGCCAAGTGGCAGGTATCGATGGCTACACCTTC,CASSQVAGIDGYTF
NA,TRBJ1-2,NA,TRBV6-5,TGTGCCAGTGCGGGGCTCCCCCAAGGCTATGGCTACACCTTC,CASAGLPQGYGYTF
NA,TRBJ1-1,NA,TRBV5-1,TGCGCCAGCAGCTTGGAGGTGGGGAACACTGAAGCTTTCTTT,CASSLEVGNTEAFF
few,TRBJ1-1,TRBD1,TRBV27,TGTGCCAGCAGTTTAAGACAGGGGGCCGAAGCTTTCTTT,CASSLRQGAEAFF
few,TRBJ1-2,TRBD1,TRBV28,TGTGCCAGCAGTTTATCCGACAGGGGGCACTATGGCTACACCTTC,CASSLSDRGHYGYTF
once,TRBJ1-1,TRBD1,TRBV2,TGTGCCAGCACTAGAGACAGGGAAACTGAAGCTTTCTTT,CASTRDRETEAFF
once,TRBJ1-5,NA,TRBV28,TGTGCCAGCACGTATCAGGGGAAGCCCCAGCATTTT,CASTYQGKPQHF
NA,TRBJ2-5,NA,TRBV5-1,TGCGCCAGCAGCTTGGGACACAAAGGGGAGACCCAGTACTTC,CASSLGHKGETQYF
NA,TRBJ1-2,NA,TRBV7-2,TGTGCCAGCAGCGGGCGGGACTACGGCTACACCTTC,CASSGRDYGYTF
NA,TRBJ1-2,NA,TRBV9,TGTGCCAGCAGCACCCAACCGATGCCCAGGGTAAATGGCTACACCTTC,CASSTQPMPRVNGYTF
NA,TRBJ1-2,NA,TRBV5-1,TGCGCCAGCATGCAAAACACAGGGACTAACTATGGCTACACCTTC,CASMQNTGTNYGYTF
once,TRBJ2-3,TRBD1,TRBV2,TGTGCCAGCAGTGCGCAGGGGGCAGATACGCAGTATTTT,CASSAQGADTQYF
NA,TRBJ1-3,NA,TRBV6-6,TGTGCCAGCAGTTACCGGGACGGGAGAAACACCATATATTTT,CASSYRDGRNTIYF
NA,TRBJ1-1,NA,TRBV6-5,TGTGCCAGCAGTCAAAGCGGCGTCCTAAGGACTGAAGCTTTCTTT,CASSQSGVLRTEAFF
NA,TRBJ2-3,TRBD2,TRBV6-6,TGTGCCCCGGGGACTAGCGGGAGCACAGATACGCAGTATTTT,CAPGTSGSTDTQYF
NA,TRBJ1-1,TRBD1,TRBV2,TGTGCCAGCGGCATAGGACAGGGGATGAACACTGAAGCTTTCTTT,CASGIGQGMNTEAFF
NA,TRBJ2-1,TRBD2,TRBV7-8,TGTGCCAGCAGCTTGACTAGCGGGAGGTACAATGAGCAGTTCTTC,CASSLTSGRYNEQFF
NA,TRBJ1-2,NA,TRBV5-1,TGCGCCAGCAGCTTGGGCGACAGTAAATTTGGCTACACCTTC,CASSLGDSKFGYTF
NA,TRBJ1-4,NA,TRBV5-4,TGTGCCAGCAGCGGGACCCCCGGGGAAAAACTGTTTTTT,CASSGTPGEKLFF
once,TRBJ2-7,TRBD1,TRBV7-9,TGTGCCAGCAGTTTAGCACAGGGGAACGAGCAGTACTTC,CASSLAQGNEQYF
NA,TRBJ1-1,NA,TRBV2,TGTGCCAGCAGTGAAATCGGAGCTTTCTTT,CASSEIGAFF